Each of the 2 T cell receptor beta chains below was sequenced from the same sample in a study of CXCR3-negative and CXCR3-positive naive CD8 T cells. These receptors lack a known antigen. In preparing the TRB cDNA libraries, 5' RACE with UMI labels was used. After re-calling the 5' RACE reads, TCRdb lists one entry per CDR3 protein, DNA absent. This sample's table reports about 150,000 distinct CDR3 sequences. Regarding the study as a whole: Hydrophobicity of TRB CDR3s was greater in CXCR3-positive naive cells than in CXCR3-negative naive cells.

The sample was naive CXCR3+ CD8+ T cells from blood. The subset denotes: CD45RO-CCR7+CD27+CD95- naive CD8+ T cells expressing CXCR3 (TNR3+). These receptors were obtained from a human donor in good health. Some clones in this sample may be carry-over from other donors' samples.

V and J are TRBV5-5 and TRBJ2-2; TCRdb's D call, TRBD2, is unchecked because there is no DNA. Germline CDR1 SGHKS, CDR2 YYEKEE (reference sequence). This CDR3 comprises 19 residues. The CDR3 here is CASSLDGTSGFLGAGELFF.

The chain employs TRBV4-2 and TRBJ2-7. This CDR3 is built from 12 residues. Germline V CDR1 and CDR2: LGHNA, YNFKEQ. CDR3 sequence: CASSQTTYEQYF.